The clone carrying this T cell receptor beta chain was observed a single time. Germline V CDR1 and CDR2: SGHRS, YFSETQ. V dropped 4 bases and J dropped 1; count of bases not matched to a gene: 8. CDR3 length equals 16 residues. As originally analysed: Quantification of nucleated cells was approximated via reference gene primer amplification. Only in-frame clones appear in the TCRdb table, and some are missing; sequencing was by immunoSEQ multiplex PCR. Clone size and the V and J calls come from that table; the DNA yielded D and trimming. Seen here are 200,000 or so clones, 84% observed once, and the top ten hold roughly an eighth. This entry belongs to a study of blood T cell repertoires in COVID-19. Study in general: Acute and convalescent COVID-19 specimens originated in the United States, Italy and Spain. PBMCs, B-cell-depleted T cells, or T cells were the source of the cDNA or gDNA that made up the material.

V and J are TRBV5-1 and TRBJ2-3, with TRBD2 matching over 8 bases. The receptor's source is a young man with active or convalescent COVID-19. Input material: peripheral blood. CDR3 coding DNA: TGCGCCAGCAGCCTAAGTGGTAGCGGGGGCACAGATACGCAGTATTTT. Its protein is CASSLSGSGGTDTQYF.